This T cell receptor (beta chain) was documented in a study of blood T cells in healthy people across ages. A second PCR of about 7 to 12 cycles used a sample-barcoded 5' primer and a J-beta primer mix. MiXCR, applied by TCRdb to the 5' RACE reads, yields one record per CDR3 protein. The sample consists of about 570,000 distinct CDR3 sequences, roughly 28% of them appearing once. Aged roughly 6 to 90, donors were systemically healthy Caucasians from Russia. CDR1 is MGHDK, CDR2 SYGVNS, per germline. The CDR3 has 14 amino acids. This clonotype was counted between two and nine times. The germline gene is not matched at one end of the junction; a read error may be the cause.

The J gene is TRBJ2-7, the V gene TRBV25-1, with a tentative D call TRBD2 (5 bases). This sequence was found in a woman between 65 and 79 years old in good health. Sample: blood. The CDR3 loop reads CASSESGSSYEQYF. The DNA for the CDR3 is TGTGCCAGCAGTGAATCGGGGAGCTCCTATGAGCAGTACTTC.